A single T cell receptor (beta chain) is shown here with its context. Antigen unknown. Clones were sequenced by immunoSEQ multiplex PCR, and TCRdb holds only the in-frame ones, with some missing. The sample holds 300,000 to 400,000 clones, over 60% seen once. The CDR3 is 11 amino acids. CDR1 is SNHLY and CDR2 is FYNNEI in the germline V gene. The ends were cut back, 5 bases at V and 4 bases at J, with 5 bases in the middle. These data belong to a study of cytotoxic CD8 clonotypes in ibrutinib-treated CLL. As for the study in general: Response was recorded as partial in 24 patients and complete in 2; at median approximately six years, around 14 remained remitted and approximately twelve had progressed. Sample averages reached 255,043 productive templates and some 94,000 productive rearrangements. The study's findings and limits: Progressing patients had sampling times that differed from those of sustained-remission patients. Pretreatment clonality was elevated relative to age-matched healthy donors and paralleled circulating CD8+ T-cell counts.

Sequenced material: PBMCs, taken after 36 months of ibrutinib treatment. The receptor's source is a human donor with chronic lymphocytic leukemia. The chain employs TRBV2 and TRBJ1-2, with D unresolved. The CDR3 region is CASSYFYGYTF. In DNA form, the CDR3 reads TGTGCCAGCAGTTATTTCTATGGCTACACCTTC.